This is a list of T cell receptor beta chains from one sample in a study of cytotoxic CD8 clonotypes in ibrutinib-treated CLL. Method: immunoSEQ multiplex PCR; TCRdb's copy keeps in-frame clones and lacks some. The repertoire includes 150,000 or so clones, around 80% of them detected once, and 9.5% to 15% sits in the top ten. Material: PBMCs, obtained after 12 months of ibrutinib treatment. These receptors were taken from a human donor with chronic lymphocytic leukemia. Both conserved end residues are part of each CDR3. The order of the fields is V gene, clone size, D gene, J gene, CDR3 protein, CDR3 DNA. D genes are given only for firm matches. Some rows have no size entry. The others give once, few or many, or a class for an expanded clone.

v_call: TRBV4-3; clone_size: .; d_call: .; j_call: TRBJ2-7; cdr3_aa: CASSQYGSSYEQYF; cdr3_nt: TGCGCCAGCAGCCAATACGGGAGCTCCTACGAGCAGTACTTC
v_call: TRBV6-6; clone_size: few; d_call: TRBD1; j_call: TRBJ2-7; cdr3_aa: CATRPSDRVKTEQYF; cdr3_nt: TGTGCTACTAGGCCCTCCGACAGGGTAAAGACCGAGCAGTACTTC
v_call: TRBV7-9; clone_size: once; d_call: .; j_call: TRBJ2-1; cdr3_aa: CASSPGPISSYNEQFF; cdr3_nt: TGTGCCAGCAGCCCGGGACCCATAAGCTCCTACAATGAGCAGTTCTTC
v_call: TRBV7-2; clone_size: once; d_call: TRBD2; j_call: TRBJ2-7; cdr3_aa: CASSLLAGGPGEQYF; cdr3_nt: TGTGCCAGCAGCTTGCTAGCGGGAGGGCCGGGCGAGCAGTACTTC
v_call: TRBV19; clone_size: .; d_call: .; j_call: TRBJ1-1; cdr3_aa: CASSLGTQGNTEAFF; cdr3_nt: TGTGCCAGTAGTTTAGGGACCCAAGGGAACACTGAAGCTTTCTTT
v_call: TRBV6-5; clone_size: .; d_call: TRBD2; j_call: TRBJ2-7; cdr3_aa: CASSPGTSGNYEQYF; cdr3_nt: TGTGCCAGCAGTCCCGGGACTAGCGGGAACTACGAGCAGTACTTC
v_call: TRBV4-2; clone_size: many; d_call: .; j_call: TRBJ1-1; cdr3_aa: CASSLYLGGITEAFF; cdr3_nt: TGTGCCAGCAGCCTGTACCTTGGGGGGATCACTGAAGCTTTCTTT
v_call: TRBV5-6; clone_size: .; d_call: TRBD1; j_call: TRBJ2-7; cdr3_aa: CASSSGQVDEQYF; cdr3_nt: TGTGCCAGCAGCTCAGGACAGGTGGACGAGCAGTACTTC
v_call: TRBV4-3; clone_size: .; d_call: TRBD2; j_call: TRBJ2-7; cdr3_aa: CASSQDTGGYEQYF; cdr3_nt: TGCGCCAGCAGCCAAGATACGGGGGGTTACGAGCAGTACTTC
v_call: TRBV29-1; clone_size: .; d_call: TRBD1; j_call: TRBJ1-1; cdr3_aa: CSVRDRRNTEAFF; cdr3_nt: TGCAGCGTCCGGGACAGAAGGAACACTGAAGCTTTCTTT
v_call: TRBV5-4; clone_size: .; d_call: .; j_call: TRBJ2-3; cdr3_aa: CASSSSTGAEDTQYF; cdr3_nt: TGTGCCAGCAGCTCTTCGACTGGGGCAGAAGATACGCAGTATTTT
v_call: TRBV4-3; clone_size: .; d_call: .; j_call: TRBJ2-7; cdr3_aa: CASSQGAKGNSYEQYF; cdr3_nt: TGCGCCAGCAGCCAAGGGGCGAAGGGAAACTCCTACGAGCAGTACTTC
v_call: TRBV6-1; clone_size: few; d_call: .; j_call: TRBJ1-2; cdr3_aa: CASTAGRANYGYTF; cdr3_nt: TGTGCCAGCACGGCGGGGAGAGCTAACTATGGCTACACCTTC
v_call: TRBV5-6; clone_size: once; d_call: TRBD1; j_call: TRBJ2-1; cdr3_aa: CASSWTGQGYNEQFF; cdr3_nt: TGTGCCAGCAGCTGGACGGGACAGGGGTACAATGAGCAGTTCTTC
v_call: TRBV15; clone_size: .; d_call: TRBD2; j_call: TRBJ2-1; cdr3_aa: CATSTGGLAKSSYNEQFF; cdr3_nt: TGTGCCACCAGCACTGGAGGACTAGCTAAAAGCTCCTACAATGAGCAGTTCTTC
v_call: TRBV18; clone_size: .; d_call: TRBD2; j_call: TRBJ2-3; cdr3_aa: CASSVSGRSDTQYF; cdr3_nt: TGTGCCAGCTCAGTCAGCGGGAGGTCAGATACGCAGTATTTT
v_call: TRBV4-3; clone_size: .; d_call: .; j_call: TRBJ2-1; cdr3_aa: CASSQGWNEQFF; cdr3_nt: TGCGCCAGCAGCCAAGGGTGGAATGAGCAGTTCTTC
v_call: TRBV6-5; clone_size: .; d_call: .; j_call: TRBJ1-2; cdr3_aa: CASSSDSSTKNYGYTF; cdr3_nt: TGTGCCAGCAGTTCCGACAGTTCAACAAAAAACTATGGCTACACCTTC
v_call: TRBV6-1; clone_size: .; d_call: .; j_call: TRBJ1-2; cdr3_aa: CASSELGGFYYGYTF; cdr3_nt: TGTGCCAGCAGTGAATTGGGGGGCTTCTATTATGGCTACACCTTC
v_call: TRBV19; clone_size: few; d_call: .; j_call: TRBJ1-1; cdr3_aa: CASSPSYTEAFF; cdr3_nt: TGTGCCAGTAGTCCTTCCTATACTGAAGCTTTCTTT
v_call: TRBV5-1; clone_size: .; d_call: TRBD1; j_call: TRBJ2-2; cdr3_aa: CASSPGQEGAGELFF; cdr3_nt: TGCGCCAGCAGCCCGGGACAGGAGGGAGCCGGGGAGCTGTTTTTT
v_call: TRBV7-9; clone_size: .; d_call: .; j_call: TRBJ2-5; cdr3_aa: CASSFGSGEETQYF; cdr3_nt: TGTGCCAGCAGCTTCGGTTCAGGGGAAGAGACCCAGTACTTC
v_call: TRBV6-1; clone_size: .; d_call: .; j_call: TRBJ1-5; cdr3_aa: CASSELIIHSNQPQHF; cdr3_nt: TGTGCCAGCAGTGAATTAATAATCCATAGCAATCAGCCCCAGCATTTT
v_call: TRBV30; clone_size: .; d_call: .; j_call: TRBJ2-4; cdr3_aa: CAWSIRWGQIENIQYF; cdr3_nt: TGTGCCTGGAGTATTCGCTGGGGCCAGATAGAAAACATTCAGTACTTC
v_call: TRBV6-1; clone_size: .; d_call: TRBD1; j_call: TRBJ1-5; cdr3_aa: CASSGSIEPGQWGSNQPQHF; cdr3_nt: TGTGCCAGCAGTGGCTCTATCGAACCGGGACAGTGGGGAAGCAATCAGCCCCAGCATTTT
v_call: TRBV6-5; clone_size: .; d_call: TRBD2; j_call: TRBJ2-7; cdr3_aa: CASSGGLAPYEQYF; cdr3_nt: TGTGCCAGCAGTGGGGGACTAGCGCCATACGAGCAGTACTTC
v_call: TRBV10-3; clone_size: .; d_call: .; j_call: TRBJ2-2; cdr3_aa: CAISGPVNTGELFF; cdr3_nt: TGTGCCATCAGTGGACCAGTCAACACCGGGGAGCTGTTTTTT
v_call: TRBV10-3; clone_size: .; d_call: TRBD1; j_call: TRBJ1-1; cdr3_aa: CAITKGQGINTEAFF; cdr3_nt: TGTGCCATCACCAAAGGACAGGGGATAAACACTGAAGCTTTCTTT
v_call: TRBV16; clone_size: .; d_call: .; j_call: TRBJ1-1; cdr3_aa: CASSQLYGLGNTEAFF; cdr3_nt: TGTGCCAGCAGCCAATTGTACGGACTAGGGAATACTGAAGCTTTCTTT
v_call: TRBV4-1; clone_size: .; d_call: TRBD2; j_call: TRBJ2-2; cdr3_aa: CASSQGSRGGTGELFF; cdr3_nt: TGCGCCAGCAGCCAAGGCTCGCGGGGGGGCACCGGGGAGCTGTTTTTT
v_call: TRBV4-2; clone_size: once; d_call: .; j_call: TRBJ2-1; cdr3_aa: CASSQVVRVGRYNEQFF; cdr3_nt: TGTGCCAGCAGCCAAGTAGTGCGTGTGGGACGATATAATGAGCAGTTCTTC
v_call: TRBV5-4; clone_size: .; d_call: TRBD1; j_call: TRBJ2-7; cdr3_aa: CASSLLTGSEEQYF; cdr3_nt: TGTGCCAGCAGCTTGCTGACAGGGTCCGAGGAGCAGTACTTC
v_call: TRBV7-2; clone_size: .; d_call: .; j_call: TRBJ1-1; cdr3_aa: CASSLGGSGTEAFF; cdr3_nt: TGTGCCAGCAGCTTAGGTGGTTCGGGCACTGAAGCTTTCTTT
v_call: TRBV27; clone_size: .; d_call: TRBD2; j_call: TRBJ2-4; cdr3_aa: CASTDLAGLGIQYF; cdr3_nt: TGTGCCAGCACCGACCTAGCGGGATTGGGCATTCAGTACTTC
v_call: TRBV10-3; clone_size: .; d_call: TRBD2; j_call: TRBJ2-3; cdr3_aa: CAISELPGGTSGGRVLFTDTQYF; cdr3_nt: TGTGCCATCAGTGAGCTGCCCGGGGGGACTAGCGGGGGCCGTGTTCTCTTCACAGATACGCAGTATTTT
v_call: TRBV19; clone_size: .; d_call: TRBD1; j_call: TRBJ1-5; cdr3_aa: CASSILAQGDLSQPQHF; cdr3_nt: TGTGCCAGTAGTATCCTGGCCCAGGGGGATCTAAGCCAGCCCCAGCATTTT
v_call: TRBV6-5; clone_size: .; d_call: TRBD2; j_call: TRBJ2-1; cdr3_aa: CASSLTSGRLNEQFF; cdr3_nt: TGTGCCAGCAGTCTTACTAGCGGGAGGTTGAATGAGCAGTTCTTC
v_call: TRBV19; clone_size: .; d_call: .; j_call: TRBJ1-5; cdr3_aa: CASSIGGGGNQPQHF; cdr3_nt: TGTGCCAGTAGTATAGGGGGAGGGGGCAATCAGCCCCAGCATTTT
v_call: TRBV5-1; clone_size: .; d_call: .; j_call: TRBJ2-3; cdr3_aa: CASSLLSEVVADTQYF; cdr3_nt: TGCGCCAGCAGCTTGTTATCCGAGGTAGTGGCAGATACGCAGTATTTT
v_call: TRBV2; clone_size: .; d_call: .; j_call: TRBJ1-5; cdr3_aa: CASGRGGGQPQHF; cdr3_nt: TGTGCCAGCGGCCGAGGGGGTGGTCAGCCCCAGCATTTT
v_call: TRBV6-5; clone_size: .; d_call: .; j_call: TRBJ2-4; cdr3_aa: CASSWATGRDIQYF; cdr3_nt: TGTGCCAGCAGTTGGGCGACGGGGCGGGACATTCAGTACTTC
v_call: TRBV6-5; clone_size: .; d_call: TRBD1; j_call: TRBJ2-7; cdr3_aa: CASSYEMTGAYEQYF; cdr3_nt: TGTGCCAGCAGTTACGAGATGACAGGGGCCTACGAGCAGTACTTC
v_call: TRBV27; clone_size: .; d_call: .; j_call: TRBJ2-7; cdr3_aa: CASSLSTDNYEQYF; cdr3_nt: TGTGCCAGCAGTTTATCTACAGACAACTACGAGCAGTACTTC
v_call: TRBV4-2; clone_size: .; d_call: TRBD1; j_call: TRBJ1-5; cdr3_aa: CASSPFGQGDQPQHF; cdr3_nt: TGTGCCAGCAGCCCTTTCGGACAGGGTGATCAGCCCCAGCATTTT
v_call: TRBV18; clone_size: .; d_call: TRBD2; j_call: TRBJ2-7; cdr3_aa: CASSQLFGRSSYEQYF; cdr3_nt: TGTGCCAGCTCGCAACTCTTCGGGAGGAGCTCCTACGAGCAGTACTTC
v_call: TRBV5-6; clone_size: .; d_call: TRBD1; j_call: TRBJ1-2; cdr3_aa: CASSFGTGGLGYGYTF; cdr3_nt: TGTGCCAGCAGCTTCGGGACAGGGGGTCTGGGCTATGGCTACACCTTC
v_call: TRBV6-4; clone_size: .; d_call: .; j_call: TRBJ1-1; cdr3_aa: CASSDRFGDTEAFF; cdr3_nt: TGTGCCAGCAGTGACCGTTTTGGGGACACTGAAGCTTTCTTT
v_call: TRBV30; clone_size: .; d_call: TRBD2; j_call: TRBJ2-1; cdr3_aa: CAWSGLAGAFLSNEQFF; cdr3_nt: TGTGCCTGGAGTGGACTAGCGGGAGCCTTTTTAAGCAATGAGCAGTTCTTC
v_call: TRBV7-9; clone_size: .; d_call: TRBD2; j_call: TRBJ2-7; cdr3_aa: CASSPSGLALSYEQYF; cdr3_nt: TGTGCCAGCAGCCCTTCGGGACTAGCGCTCTCCTACGAGCAGTACTTC
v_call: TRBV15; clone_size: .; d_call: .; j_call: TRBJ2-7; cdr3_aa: CATSTHEISSYEQYF; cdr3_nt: TGTGCCACCAGCACCCATGAGATTTCCTCCTACGAGCAGTACTTC
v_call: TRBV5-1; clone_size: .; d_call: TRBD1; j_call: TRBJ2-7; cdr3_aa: CASSSWTGGMRLLDEQYF; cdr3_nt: TGCGCCAGCAGCTCCTGGACAGGGGGCATGAGGCTGCTCGACGAGCAGTACTTC